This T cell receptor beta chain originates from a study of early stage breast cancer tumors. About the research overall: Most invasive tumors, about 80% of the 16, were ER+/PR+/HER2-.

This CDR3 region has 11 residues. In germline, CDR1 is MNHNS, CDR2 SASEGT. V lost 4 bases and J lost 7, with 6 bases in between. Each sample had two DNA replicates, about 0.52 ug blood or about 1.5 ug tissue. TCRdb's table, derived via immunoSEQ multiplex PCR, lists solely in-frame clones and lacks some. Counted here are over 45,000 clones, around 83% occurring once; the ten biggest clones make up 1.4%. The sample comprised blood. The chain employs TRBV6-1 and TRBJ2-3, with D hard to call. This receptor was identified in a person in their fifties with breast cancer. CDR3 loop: CASSGENTQYF. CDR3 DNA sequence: TGTGCCAGCAGTGGAGAAAATACGCAGTATTTT.